The rows below give T cell receptor beta chains drawn from one sample of a study of blood T cell repertoires in COVID-19. Sequencing used immunoSEQ multiplex PCR; TCRdb keeps in-frame clones, though not all of them. The sample comprises about 150,000 clones, approximately 87% of which are singletons, and approximately 4% rests with the top ten. Material: peripheral blood. These receptors came from a woman between 65 and 79 years old with acute or convalescent COVID-19. CDR3s leave out the opening cysteine and the closing phenylalanine or tryptophan. The D gene is left open where the match is weak.

CDR3: ASSLAPGTGRSTGELF; D: TRBD1; V: TRBV9; length: 16
CDR3: ASRVAGLYNEQF; D: TRBD2; V: TRBV6-5; length: 12
CDR3: ASGFSGASDTQY; D: TRBD2; V: TRBV12-5; length: 12
CDR3: ASSQDFQGAYEQY; D: NA; V: TRBV4-1; length: 13
CDR3: ASSQPGQASLL; D: TRBD1; V: TRBV4-1; length: 11
CDR3: ASSPGTGASDTEAF; D: TRBD1; V: TRBV3-1/TRBV3-2; length: 14
CDR3: ASSMAGGRNEQF; D: TRBD2; V: TRBV19; length: 12
CDR3: ASAGTETLHNEQF; D: TRBD1; V: TRBV10-2; length: 13
CDR3: ASNGQGVAEAF; D: TRBD1; V: TRBV12-3/TRBV12-4; length: 11
CDR3: ASSYPPQGQGNEKLF; D: TRBD1; V: TRBV7-9; length: 15
CDR3: ASSGTGVQPQH; D: TRBD1; V: TRBV19; length: 11
CDR3: ASRRQGFSGNTIY; D: TRBD1; V: TRBV13; length: 13
CDR3: ASSQGESRGGQGYT; D: NA; V: TRBV4-1; length: 14
CDR3: ASGQGGTDTQY; D: TRBD1; V: TRBV12-5; length: 11
CDR3: ASSQVWAGNEKLF; D: NA; V: TRBV4-1; length: 13
CDR3: ASSQGSASTDTQY; D: NA; V: TRBV18; length: 13
CDR3: SVEEGGRGYTEAF; D: NA; V: TRBV29-1; length: 13
CDR3: ASSLGGRATDEQY; D: TRBD2; V: TRBV7-2; length: 13